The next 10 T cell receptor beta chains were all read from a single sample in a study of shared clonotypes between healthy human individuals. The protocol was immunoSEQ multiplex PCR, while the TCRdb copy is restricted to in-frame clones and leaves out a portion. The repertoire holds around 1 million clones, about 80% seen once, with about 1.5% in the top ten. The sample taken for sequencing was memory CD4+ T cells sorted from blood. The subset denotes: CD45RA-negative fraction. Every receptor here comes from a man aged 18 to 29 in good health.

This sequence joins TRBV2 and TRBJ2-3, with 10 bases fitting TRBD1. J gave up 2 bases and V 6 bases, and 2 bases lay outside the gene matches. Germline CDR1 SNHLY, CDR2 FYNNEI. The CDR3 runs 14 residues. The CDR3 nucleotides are TGTGCCAGCAGGGGACAGGGGTCCACAGATACGCAGTATTTT. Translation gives CASRGQGSTDTQYF.

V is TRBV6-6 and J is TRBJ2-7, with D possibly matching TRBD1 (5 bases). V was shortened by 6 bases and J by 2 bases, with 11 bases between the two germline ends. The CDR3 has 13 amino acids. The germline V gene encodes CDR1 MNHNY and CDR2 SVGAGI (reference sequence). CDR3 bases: TGTGCCAGCAGCCAGGGCAGGGCCTACGAGCAGTACTTC. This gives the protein CASSQGRAYEQYF.

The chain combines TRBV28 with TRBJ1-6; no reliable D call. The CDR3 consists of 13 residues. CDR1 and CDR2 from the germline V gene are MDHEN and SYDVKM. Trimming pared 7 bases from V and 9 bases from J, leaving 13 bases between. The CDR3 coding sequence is TGTGCCAGCATCCGTGGGGTTGGTTCACCCCTCCACTTT. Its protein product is CASIRGVGSPLHF.

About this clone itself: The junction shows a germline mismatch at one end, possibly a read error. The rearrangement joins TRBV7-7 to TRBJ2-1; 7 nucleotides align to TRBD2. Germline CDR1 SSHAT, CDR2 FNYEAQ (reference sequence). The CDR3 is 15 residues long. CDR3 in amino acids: CASSLASGPGNEQFF. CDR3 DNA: TGTGCTAGCAGCTTAGCTAGCGGACCGGGCAATGAGCAGTTCTTC.

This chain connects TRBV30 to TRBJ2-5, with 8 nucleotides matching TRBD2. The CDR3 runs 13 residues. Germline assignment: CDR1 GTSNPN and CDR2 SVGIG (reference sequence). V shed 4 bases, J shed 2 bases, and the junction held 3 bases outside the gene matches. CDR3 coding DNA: TGTGCCTGGAATCGGGGGGGGCAAGAGACCCAGTACTTC. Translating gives CAWNRGGQETQYF.

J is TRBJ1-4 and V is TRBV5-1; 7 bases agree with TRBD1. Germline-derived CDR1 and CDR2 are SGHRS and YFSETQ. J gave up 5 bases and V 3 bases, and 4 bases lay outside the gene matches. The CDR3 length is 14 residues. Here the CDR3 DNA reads TGCGCCAGCAGCTGGGACAGTAAAAATGAAAAACTGTTTTTT. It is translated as CASSWDSKNEKLFF.

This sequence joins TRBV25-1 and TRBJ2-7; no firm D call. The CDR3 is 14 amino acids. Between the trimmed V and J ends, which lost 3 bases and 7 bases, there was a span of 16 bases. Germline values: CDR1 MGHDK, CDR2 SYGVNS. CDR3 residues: CASSEGHPRREQYF. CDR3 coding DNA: TGTGCCAGCAGTGAGGGCCATCCGAGGCGGGAGCAGTACTTC.

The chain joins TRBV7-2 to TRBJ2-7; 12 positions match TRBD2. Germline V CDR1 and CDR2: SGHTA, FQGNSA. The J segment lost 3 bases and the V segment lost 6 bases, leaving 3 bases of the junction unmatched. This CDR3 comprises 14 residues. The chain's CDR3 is CASRLAGGFYEQYF. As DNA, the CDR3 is TGTGCCAGCAGGCTAGCGGGAGGGTTCTACGAGCAGTACTTC.

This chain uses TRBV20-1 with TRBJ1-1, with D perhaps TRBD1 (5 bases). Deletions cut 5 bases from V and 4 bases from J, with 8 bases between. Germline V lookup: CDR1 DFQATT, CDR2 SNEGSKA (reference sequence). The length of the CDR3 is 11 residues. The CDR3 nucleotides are TGCAGTGCTGGGGGGGGCACTGAAGCTTTCTTT. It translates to CSAGGGTEAFF.

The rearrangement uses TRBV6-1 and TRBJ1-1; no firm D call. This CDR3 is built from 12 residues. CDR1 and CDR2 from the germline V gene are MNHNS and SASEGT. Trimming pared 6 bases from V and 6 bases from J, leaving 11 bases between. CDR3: CASSPSAPEAFF. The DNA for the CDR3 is TGTGCCAGCAGCCCGAGTGCACCTGAAGCTTTCTTT.